This T cell receptor (beta chain) emerged from a study of blood T cell repertoires in COVID-19. Profiled with immunoSEQ multiplex PCR; TCRdb holds only in-frame clones, not every one. The table includes about 250,000 clones, roughly 84% detected once. V was trimmed by 3 bases and J by 6 bases, leaving 9 bases between them. Germline V gives CDR1 LNHDA, CDR2 SQIVND (reference sequence). The CDR3 extends over 12 amino acids. The chain joins TRBV19 to TRBJ2-7; the D gene is possibly TRBD1 (6 bases). The sequence was collected from a woman in her thirties or forties who had recovered from COVID-19. Sequencing was performed on peripheral blood. CDR3 loop: CASSMVTGEQYF. The CDR3 DNA is TGTGCCAGTAGTATGGTGACAGGCGAGCAGTACTTC.